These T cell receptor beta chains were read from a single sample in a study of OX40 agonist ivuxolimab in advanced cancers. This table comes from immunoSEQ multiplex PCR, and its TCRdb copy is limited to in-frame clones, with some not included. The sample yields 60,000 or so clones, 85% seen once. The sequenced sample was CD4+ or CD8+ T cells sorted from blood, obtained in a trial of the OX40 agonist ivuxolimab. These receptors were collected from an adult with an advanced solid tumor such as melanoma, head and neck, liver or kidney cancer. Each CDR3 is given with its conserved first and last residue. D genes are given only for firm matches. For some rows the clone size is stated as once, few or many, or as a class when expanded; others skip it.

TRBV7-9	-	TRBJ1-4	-	CASSIPGTNEKLFF	TGTGCCAGCAGCATCCCTGGAACTAATGAAAAACTGTTTTTT
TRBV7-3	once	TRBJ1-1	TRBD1	CASSPGQGEAFF	TGTGCCAGCAGCCCGGGACAGGGTGAAGCTTTCTTT
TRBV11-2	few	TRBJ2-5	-	CASSLDGRTQYF	TGTGCCAGCAGCTTAGATGGAAGGACCCAGTACTTC
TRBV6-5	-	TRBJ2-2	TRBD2	CASSYETSGNTGELFF	TGTGCCAGCAGTTATGAGACTAGCGGTAACACCGGGGAGCTGTTTTTT
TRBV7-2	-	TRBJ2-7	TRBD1	CASSQYAGTGNEQYF	TGTGCCAGCAGCCAATATGCCGGGACAGGGAACGAGCAGTACTTC
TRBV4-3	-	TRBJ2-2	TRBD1	CASSHSSPGQGAIDRTSGELFF	TGCGCCAGCAGCCACTCTTCGCCGGGACAGGGGGCCATTGATCGAACTTCCGGGGAGCTGTTTTTT
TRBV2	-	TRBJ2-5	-	CASSSIGGTQYF	TGTGCCAGCAGTTCTATCGGGGGGACCCAGTACTTC
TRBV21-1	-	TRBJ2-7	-	CASSPRSLTPYEQYF	TGTGCCAGCAGCCCAAGGAGCCTTACCCCCTACGAGCAGTACTTC
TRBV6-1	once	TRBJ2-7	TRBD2	CASRIEREGYEQYF	TGTGCCAGCAGAATCGAGCGGGAAGGATACGAGCAGTACTTC
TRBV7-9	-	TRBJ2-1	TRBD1	CASSLVVTGSRDEQFF	TGTGCCAGCAGCTTAGTCGTGACAGGGTCGAGGGATGAGCAGTTCTTC
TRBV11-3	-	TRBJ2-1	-	CASSLDRNEQFF	TGTGCCAGCAGCTTAGATCGGAATGAGCAGTTCTTC
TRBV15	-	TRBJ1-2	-	CATSRDTQGGYTF	TGTGCCACCAGCAGAGATACCCAGGGGGGCTACACCTTC
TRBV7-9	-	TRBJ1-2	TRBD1	CASRGTGSSYGYTF	TGTGCCAGCAGAGGGACAGGTTCTTCTTATGGCTACACCTTC
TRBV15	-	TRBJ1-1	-	CATSRGPNTEAFF	TGTGCCACCAGCAGGGGCCCTAACACTGAAGCTTTCTTT
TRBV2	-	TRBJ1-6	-	CASSDKGVAPLHF	TGTGCCAGCAGTGATAAAGGGGTGGCACCCCTCCACTTT
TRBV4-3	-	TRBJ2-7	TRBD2	CASSPSHSGRGYEQYF	TGCGCCAGCAGCCCCTCACATAGCGGGAGAGGCTACGAGCAGTACTTC
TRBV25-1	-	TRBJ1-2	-	CASSEYSGGARGYTF	TGTGCCAGCAGTGAATATTCAGGAGGGGCTCGTGGCTACACCTTC
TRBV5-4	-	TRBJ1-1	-	CASRKTGRADTEAFF	TGTGCCAGCAGAAAAACCGGCAGGGCGGACACTGAAGCTTTCTTT
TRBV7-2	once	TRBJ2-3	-	CASSRVRDTQYF	TGTGCCAGCAGCAGAGTTAGAGATACGCAGTATTTT
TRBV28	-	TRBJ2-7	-	CASSRRSGNYEQYF	TGTGCCAGCAGCCGCCGAAGCGGAAACTACGAGCAGTACTTC
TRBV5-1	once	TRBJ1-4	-	CASSLRTIDEKLFF	TGCGCCAGCAGCTTACGGACGATAGATGAAAAACTGTTTTTT
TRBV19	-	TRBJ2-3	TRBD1	CASRTGGGVADTQYF	TGTGCCAGTAGAACAGGGGGCGGGGTCGCAGATACGCAGTATTTT
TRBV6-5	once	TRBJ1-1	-	CASSYRGRAEAFF	TGTGCCAGCAGTTACCGGGGACGGGCTGAAGCTTTCTTT
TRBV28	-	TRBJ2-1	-	CASSSRGAFGGNEQFF	TGTGCCAGCAGTTCCCGCGGGGCTTTCGGAGGAAATGAGCAGTTCTTC
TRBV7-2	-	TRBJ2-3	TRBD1	CASSLDQGADTQYF	TGTGCCAGCAGCTTAGATCAGGGGGCAGATACGCAGTATTTT
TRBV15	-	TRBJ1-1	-	CATSRGAAVLNTEAFF	TGTGCCACCAGCAGAGGGGCAGCGGTGTTGAACACTGAAGCTTTCTTT
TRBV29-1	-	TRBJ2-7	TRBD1	CTLRGQYYEQYF	TGCACCCTACGGGGACAGTACTACGAGCAGTACTTC
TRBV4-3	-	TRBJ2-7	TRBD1	CASSQKTGENEQYF	TGCGCCAGCAGCCAGAAGACAGGGGAAAACGAGCAGTACTTC
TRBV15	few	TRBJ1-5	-	CATSRGDRGKQPQHF	TGTGCCACCAGCAGGGGTGACAGAGGGAAGCAGCCCCAGCATTTT